These T cell receptor beta chains were read from a single sample in a study of cytomegalovirus exposure and HLA in healthy donors. The data were produced by immunoSEQ multiplex PCR, yet TCRdb's version contains in-frame clones alone and is incomplete. The table records more than 150,000 clones, roughly four fifths of them present only once. The sequencing input was PBMCs. The receptors come from a man over 45 in good health and CMV-seronegative. CDR3s include the opening cysteine and the closing phenylalanine or tryptophan. The D gene is left open where the match is weak. Rows give clone size only sometimes, using once, few, many, or a class for an expanded clone.

clone_size d_call j_call v_call cdr3_length cdr3_nt cdr3_aa
- TRBD2 TRBJ2-5 TRBV5-6 16 TGTGCCAGCAGCTTGCGGGCGGGAGGAGGGGGTGGGACCCAGTACTTC CASSLRAGGGGGTQYF
- TRBD1 TRBJ2-1 TRBV10-3 15 TGTGCCATCAGGTTTACAGGGGCCCATAACAATGAGCAGTTCTTC CAIRFTGAHNNEQFF
- - TRBJ1-1 TRBV4-1 16 TGCGCCAGCAGCCACGGCGGAGGGCGGCCTGGCACTGAAGCTTTCTTT CASSHGGGRPGTEAFF
- TRBD1 TRBJ1-1 TRBV29-1 15 TGCAGCGTTAGGACCGGGACAGCCCTGAACACTGAAGCTTTCTTT CSVRTGTALNTEAFF
few TRBD2 TRBJ2-7 TRBV30 14 TGTGCCTGGAGTGTTAGCGGGAGGGCCTACGAGCAGTACTTC CAWSVSGRAYEQYF
few TRBD2 TRBJ2-3 TRBV7-2 16 TGTGCCAGCAGCTTAACCAGCGGGGGGGGCACAGATACGCAGTATTTT CASSLTSGGGTDTQYF
- TRBD2 TRBJ2-3 TRBV18 17 TGTGCCAGCTCACCGTCGGGACTAGCGGCCCTCACAGATACGCAGTATTTT CASSPSGLAALTDTQYF
few - TRBJ2-1 TRBV7-8 14 TGTGCCAGCAGGACTCGGGCAGGGGGGTATGAGCAGTTCTTC CASRTRAGGYEQFF
- - TRBJ1-5 TRBV4-3 15 TGCGCCAGCAGCCAACAGGCCGGTAACAATCAGCCCCAGCATTTT CASSQQAGNNQPQHF
- - TRBJ2-5 TRBV19 13 TGTGCCAGTAGTGAGCGGCCTCAAGAGACCCAGTACTTC CASSERPQETQYF
- TRBD1 TRBJ2-7 TRBV28 15 TGTGCCAGCAGTGCCCTGGGACAGGGTCGATACGAGCAGTACTTC CASSALGQGRYEQYF
- TRBD2 TRBJ2-5 TRBV6-1 17 TGTGCCAGCAGTGACCTACTAGCGGGAGAAAGGGTTGGGACCCAGTACTTC CASSDLLAGERVGTQYF
- - TRBJ1-2 TRBV6-1 15 TGTGCCAGCAGTGAATTGGGGGGTTCGGGCTATGGCTACACCTTC CASSELGGSGYGYTF
- - TRBJ1-5 TRBV19 14 TGTGCCAGTAGTATGGGGCAGGACGTTTTACTCCAGCATTTT CASSMGQDVLLQHF
- TRBD1 TRBJ1-2 TRBV18 16 TGTGCCAGCTCATCCCGTGGGACAGGGGTTACTAATGGCTACACCTTC CASSSRGTGVTNGYTF
- TRBD2 TRBJ2-2 TRBV5-1 17 TGCGCCAGCAGCTTGTTGGCTAGCGGGAGTGGCACCGGGGAGCTGTTTTTT CASSLLASGSGTGELFF
- TRBD2 TRBJ2-4 TRBV28 16 TGTGCCAGCAGTACCCCGGCCTTGGGCGGGGGTAACATTCAGTACTTC CASSTPALGGGNIQYF
- TRBD1 TRBJ1-5 TRBV6-1 12 TGTGCCAGTAGGGACAGCCAACAGCCCCAGCATTTT CASRDSQQPQHF
- TRBD1 TRBJ2-7 TRBV18 14 TGTGCCAGCTCACTGGGACAGAGACCCTACGAGCAGTACTTC CASSLGQRPYEQYF
once TRBD2 TRBJ2-1 TRBV7-2 15 TGTGCCAGCAGCGCTAGCGGAGGCCCCTACAATGAGCAGTTCTTC CASSASGGPYNEQFF
- - TRBJ2-3 TRBV4-3 14 TGCGCCAGCAGCCAAGGGGCTCCCACAGATACGCAGTATTTT CASSQGAPTDTQYF
- TRBD2 TRBJ2-1 TRBV9 15 TGTGCCAGCAGCCTAGCGGGAGGTACCTACAATGAGCAGTTCTTC CASSLAGGTYNEQFF
- - TRBJ2-7 TRBV6-5 14 TGTGCCAGCAGTTACGACCGGGTTTCCTACGAGCAGTACTTC CASSYDRVSYEQYF
- TRBD1 TRBJ2-2 TRBV9 18 TGTGCCAGCACCGATCGATCTCCGGGACAGGGGAACACCGGGGAGCTGTTTTTT CASTDRSPGQGNTGELFF
- TRBD2 TRBJ2-7 TRBV5-1 15 TGCGCCAGCAGCTTGGCCGCTAGCGGGGGCTACGAGCAGTACTTC CASSLAASGGYEQYF
- - TRBJ1-2 TRBV7-9 13 TGTGCCAGCAGCTTAGCGCTAGTGTATGGCTACACCTTC CASSLALVYGYTF
- TRBD1 TRBJ1-2 TRBV5-4 15 TGTGCCAGCAGCTTCGACAGGGGGGCTAACTATGGCTACACCTTC CASSFDRGANYGYTF
- - TRBJ1-6 TRBV7-9 14 TGTGCCAGCACCCCTCCCGAGTATAATTCACCCCTCCACTTT CASTPPEYNSPLHF
- - TRBJ2-7 TRBV4-1 15 TGCGCCAGCAGCCAAGTGGGGCTGAGAAACGGCGAGCAGTACTTC CASSQVGLRNGEQYF
few TRBD1 TRBJ2-5 TRBV7-6 15 TGTGCCAGCAGCGTAGGGACAGGGGGCGGAGAGACCCAGTACTTC CASSVGTGGGETQYF
- TRBD1 TRBJ2-5 TRBV28 16 TGTGCCAGCAGTTTAACCGGGACAGGGTATTGGGAGACCCAGTACTTC CASSLTGTGYWETQYF
- TRBD2 TRBJ2-3 TRBV10-3 16 TGTGCCATCAGGCCACCCCTGGCGGGAGTTTCTAATACGCAGTATTTT CAIRPPLAGVSNTQYF
- TRBD1 TRBJ2-7 TRBV28 15 TGTGCCAGCAGTTTACTAGGGACAGGATCCTACGAGCAGTACTTC CASSLLGTGSYEQYF
few TRBD1 TRBJ1-1 TRBV6-5 15 TGTGCCAGCAGTTACTCGACAGGGGGCCGTTCTGAAGCTTTCTTT CASSYSTGGRSEAFF
- - TRBJ1-1 TRBV7-2 13 TGTGCCAGCAGCTTATCCAGGTCCGGTGAAGCTTTCTTT CASSLSRSGEAFF
- - TRBJ2-5 TRBV7-7 13 TGTGCTAGCAGCCGGGACTTCCAAGAGACCCAGTACTTC CASSRDFQETQYF
- TRBD2 TRBJ2-2 TRBV4-1 17 TGCGCCAGCAGCCAAGCATTAGCGGGAGGAGGGACCGGGGAGCTGTTTTTT CASSQALAGGGTGELFF
few TRBD2 TRBJ2-1 TRBV7-7 14 TGTGCTAGCAGCTTAAGCGGGGGGGACAATGAGCAGTTCTTC CASSLSGGDNEQFF
- - TRBJ2-5 TRBV7-9 14 TGTGCCAGCAGCTTAACCGAGGGTCTCGGGGCCCAGTACTTC CASSLTEGLGAQYF
- - TRBJ1-2 TRBV5-1 17 TGCGCCAGCAGCTTGGCCAACAGGGCAACGGGAAACTATGGCTACACCTTC CASSLANRATGNYGYTF
- TRBD2 TRBJ2-2 TRBV4-3 17 TGCGCCAGCAGCCGACAGCTAAGCGGGGGGCCCACCGGGGAGCTGTTTTTT CASSRQLSGGPTGELFF
- TRBD2 TRBJ2-3 TRBV19 15 TGTGCCAGTAGTATTGGTGGGAGGGGATCAGATACGCAGTATTTT CASSIGGRGSDTQYF
- TRBD2 TRBJ2-5 TRBV15 17 TGTGCCACCAGCAGAGGGGTCGCGGGAGGGCCTGGGGAGACCCAGTACTTC CATSRGVAGGPGETQYF
- TRBD1 TRBJ2-7 TRBV9 14 TGTGCCAGCAGCCCAGGAACAGGGGCCTACGAGCAGTACTTC CASSPGTGAYEQYF
few - TRBJ2-3 TRBV2 14 TGTGCCAGCAGTGAGGGGGGACTGGCAGATACGCAGTATTTT CASSEGGLADTQYF
- TRBD1 TRBJ1-1 TRBV7-9 14 TGTGCCAGCAGCAGGGGACAGGGGAGCACTGAAGCTTTCTTT CASSRGQGSTEAFF
- - TRBJ1-1 TRBV18 14 TGTGCCAGCTCACCAGTGAGGATGAACACTGAAGCTTTCTTT CASSPVRMNTEAFF
- TRBD2 TRBJ2-7 TRBV19 13 TGTGCCAGTAGTATTTCGACTAGCGGGGTGCCGTACTTC CASSISTSGVPYF
- - TRBJ2-5 TRBV29-1 14 TGCAGCGGCACCCGGGACATAAAGCCAGAGACCCAGTACTTC CSGTRDIKPETQYF
- TRBD2 TRBJ2-7 TRBV5-1 14 TGCGCCAGCAGCTTCGGGACTAGCGGGTACGAGCAGTACTTC CASSFGTSGYEQYF
- TRBD1 TRBJ1-2 TRBV6-5 12 TGTGCCAGCAGTTACACAGGGGGAGGCTACACCTTC CASSYTGGGYTF
- TRBD1 TRBJ2-7 TRBV28 13 TGTGCCAGCAGTGGACAGGGGTCGGGCGAGCAGTACTTC CASSGQGSGEQYF
- - TRBJ1-3 TRBV7-9 15 TGTGCCAGCAGCTTTCAGGGCCCCACTGGAAACACCATATATTTT CASSFQGPTGNTIYF
- - TRBJ1-1 TRBV11-2 14 TGTGCCAGCAGCTTTCAGGGCATTCAAACTGAAGCTTTCTTT CASSFQGIQTEAFF
- TRBD1 TRBJ1-5 TRBV7-2 15 TGTGCCAGCAGCTTAGTTACAGGGGGTATGCAGCCCCAGCATTTT CASSLVTGGMQPQHF